This T cell receptor beta chain was recovered during a study of T-cell reconstitution after alpha-beta-depleted transplantation in children. The library targeted TCRbeta and was prepared with unique molecular identifiers. MiXCR, run by TCRdb on the PCR reads, gives a single entry per CDR3 protein. The sample includes around 380,000 distinct CDR3 sequences, roughly 10% of them seen just once. Germline-derived CDR1 and CDR2 are DFQATT and SNEGSKA (reference sequence). The CDR3 covers 13 residues. The V end was cut by 0 bases, the J end by 4 bases, with 10 bases between. The chain uses TRBV20-1 and TRBJ2-7, with D unclear. The starting material was PBMCs from the stem cell graft donor, obtained from the stem cell graft. The TCR sequence derives from a human donor who donated a stem cell graft to a child with acute myeloid leukemia. CDR3 in amino acids: CSARDISSYEQYV. The CDR3 DNA is TGCAGTGCTAGAGATATCAGCTCTTACGAGCAGTACGTC.